One and the same sample provided the 17 T cell receptor beta chains below, sequenced in a study of blood T cells in healthy people across ages (dated by TCRdb to 2013 to 2016). Library preparation employed 5' RACE. The second PCR ran for roughly 7 to 12 cycles and used a J-beta primer mix along with a sample-barcoded 5' primer. TCRdb handled the public reads itself, with Q25 trimming in fastp and clone calling in MiXCR, and kept productive beta chains. Rows are combined by CDR3 protein, so each entry shows the most common genes and DNA. This sample has approximately 1,700,000 distinct CDR3 sequences in its table, and about two fifths of those were observed once. The ten largest clonotypes hold 20% to 25% of the sample. Sequencing was carried out using blood. The receptors derive from a human donor in good health.

This clonotype was counted between two and nine times. The chain has TRBV20-1 and TRBJ1-1; D call uncertain. The CDR3 sequence is 12 residues long. The V and J ends lost 5 bases and 0 bases respectively, with 7 bases between them. CDR1 is DFQATT and CDR2 is SNEGSKA in the germline V gene (reference sequence). CDR3: CSALILNTEAFF. CDR3 nucleotide sequence: TGCAGTGCTCTCATATTGAACACTGAAGCTTTCTTT.

V and J are TRBV6-5 and TRBJ1-1; no definite D call. CDR1 and CDR2 (germline): MNHEY, SVGAGI. This CDR3 contains 12 residues. CDR3 protein: CRDGPFWTEAFF. The CDR3 DNA sequence: TGTCGTGACGGCCCGTTCTGGACTGAAGCTTTCTTT.

This clonotype has only a few counts. In nucleotides, the CDR3 is TGTGCCAGCAGGGGACCCCGGGACACTTATAGCAATCAGCCCCAGCATTTT. Its translation: CASRGPRDTYSNQPQHF. This sequence joins TRBV12-3 or TRBV12-4 and TRBJ1-5; tentatively, D is TRBD1 (6 bases). The CDR3 contains 17 residues. V was pared by 6 bases and J by 0 bases, with 18 bases between.

Only a few counts were recorded for this clonotype. CDR3: CASSVLSGTTYNEQFF. The DNA of the CDR3 is TGTGCCAGCAGCGTCCTTAGCGGGACGACCTACAATGAGCAGTTCTTC. The chain employs TRBV9 and TRBJ2-1; TRBD2 matches 8 bases. In germline, CDR1 is SGDLS, CDR2 YYNGEE. The trim removed 2 bases at V and 2 bases at J, leaving 6 bases unmatched. The CDR3 covers 16 residues.

Note on this clonotype: One end of the junction varies from germline; a read error may be responsible. The V gene is TRBV6-6, the J gene TRBJ2-7; D gene uncertain. Looked up from germline, CDR1 is MNHNY and CDR2 is SVGAGI (reference sequence). CDR3 length: 14 residues. CDR3 sequence reads: CANSIDGSSYEQYF. In nucleotides, the CDR3 is TGTGCCAACAGTATAGACGGTAGCTCCTACGAGCAGTACTTC.

As DNA, the CDR3 is TGTGCCAGCAGCTTAGCGTCAGGACAGCATGGCTATGGCTACACCTTC. This codes for CASSLASGQHGYGYTF. This sequence joins TRBV7-2 and TRBJ1-2, with TRBD1 as a possible D gene (6 bases). The CDR3 contains 16 residues. The V end was cut by 0 bases, the J end by 4 bases, with 15 bases between. The V gene's germline CDR1 is SGHTA and CDR2 FQGNSA.

The chain links TRBV20-1 to TRBJ2-5; TRBD2 might be the D (6 bases). Trimming stripped 0 bases from V and 7 bases from J, with 21 bases between. This CDR3 region has 16 residues. Germline V lookup: CDR1 DFQATT, CDR2 SNEGSKA (reference sequence). The CDR3 reads CSARDYGRDPSGTQYF. The CDR3 bases are TGCAGTGCTAGAGATTACGGGCGGGACCCGAGCGGGACCCAGTACTTC.

The rearrangement uses TRBV5-1 and TRBJ1-1, with TRBD1 matching 8 bases. The CDR3 runs to 14 residues. Germline loops: CDR1 SGHRS, CDR2 YFSETQ. Unmatched junction bases numbered 2, after V lost 0 bases and J lost 4 bases. Written as DNA, the CDR3 is TGCGCCAGCAGCTTGGAGGACAGGGCCACTGAAGCTTTCTTT. Its protein product is CASSLEDRATEAFF.

This sequence joins TRBV5-6 and TRBJ1-4; D possibly corresponds to TRBD1 (5 bases). V was cut by 3 bases and J by 6 bases, with 15 bases left in between. In germline, CDR1 is SGHDT, CDR2 YYEEEE. There are 15 residues in the CDR3. The CDR3 sequence is CASSWAWGTHEKLFF. CDR3 sequence (DNA): TGTGCCAGCAGCTGGGCTTGGGGGACGCATGAAAAACTGTTTTTT.

The genes are TRBV4-1 and TRBJ1-1; 9 nucleotides align to TRBD1. Germline lookup yields CDR1 MGHRA and CDR2 YSYEKL. This CDR3 spans 17 amino acids. V gave up 1 base and J gave up 1 base; unmatched junction bases: 7. CDR3 nucleotide sequence: TGCGCCAGCAGCCAAGGACAGGGGGTCTGGAGGAACACTGAAGCTTTCTTT. Its translation is CASSQGQGVWRNTEAFF.

The genes are TRBV4-3 and TRBJ1-1; unclear D gene. The CDR3 covers 13 residues. The germline V and J ends were trimmed by 5 bases and 0 bases, with 7 bases remaining between them. Looked up from germline, CDR1 is LGHNA and CDR2 is YSLEER. CDR3 coding DNA: TGCGCCAGCAGCGCGAACCTGAACACTGAAGCTTTCTTT. Residues: CASSANLNTEAFF.

The gene calls are TRBV29-1 and TRBJ1-1, with D possibly being TRBD1 (6 bases). The CDR3 length is 14 residues. Germline values: CDR1 SQVTM, CDR2 ANQGSEA. The V end lost 3 bases, the J end lost 4 bases, and 15 bases lay between the germline ends. The CDR3 loop reads CSVDSGGGGTEAFF. Here the CDR3 DNA reads TGCAGCGTTGATTCGGGAGGGGGAGGCACTGAAGCTTTCTTT.

The J gene is TRBJ1-1, the V gene TRBV11-2; a possible D gene is TRBD1 (5 bases). Trimming stripped 2 bases from V and 1 base from J, with 11 bases between. Per the germline V gene, CDR1 is SGHAT and CDR2 is FQNNGV. The CDR3 is 15 residues long. CDR3 residues: CASSLRGTENTEAFF. Here the CDR3 DNA reads TGTGCCAGCAGCTTAAGGGGCACCGAGAACACTGAAGCTTTCTTT.

The CDR3 loop is CASSWGRLKETQYF. CDR3 DNA: TGTGCCAGCAGTTGGGGCAGATTAAAAGAGACCCAGTACTTC. This chain connects TRBV12-3 or TRBV12-4 to TRBJ2-5; possibly TRBD1 for D (5 bases). V lost 4 bases to trimming and J lost 3 bases, with 12 bases between them. There are 14 residues in the CDR3.

J is TRBJ2-3 and V is TRBV29-1, with D unresolved. The ends were cut back, 5 bases at V and 4 bases at J, with 13 bases in the middle. The CDR3 is made up of 13 amino acids. CDR1 and CDR2 from the germline V gene are SQVTM and ANQGSEA. The CDR3 here is CSVRGYRADTQYF. In nucleotides, the CDR3 is TGCAGCGTTCGTGGATATCGGGCAGATACGCAGTATTTT.

This clonotype turned up a few times. The chain has TRBV12-5 and TRBJ1-2; possible D gene TRBD1, 5 bases. Germline assignment: CDR1 LGHNT and CDR2 FRNRAP. V was trimmed by 1 base and J by 0 bases, leaving 15 bases between them. The CDR3 runs to 17 residues. CDR3 nucleotides: TGTGCTAGTGGTTTGGAGGGACTGCTTGAGGCTAACTATGGCTACACCTTC. It yields the protein CASGLEGLLEANYGYTF.

There are a few counts of this clonotype. The chain links TRBV5-1 to TRBJ1-1, with TRBD1 identical over 7 bases. J was trimmed by 0 bases and V by 4 bases; bases with no gene match: 6. CDR1 SGHRS and CDR2 YFSETQ come from the germline V gene. The CDR3 extends over 15 amino acids. The CDR3 DNA reads as TGCGCCAGCAGCCCGGGACAGAACATGAACACTGAAGCTTTCTTT. Protein: CASSPGQNMNTEAFF. The variable domain in full, with the rest retrieved from reference TRBV5-1 and TRBJ1-1, is KAGVTQTPRYLIKTRGQQVTLSCSPISGHRSVSWYQQTPGQGLQFLFEYFSETQRNKGNFPGRFSGRQFSNSRSEMNVSTLELGDSALYLCASSPGQNMNTEAFFGQGTRLTVV.